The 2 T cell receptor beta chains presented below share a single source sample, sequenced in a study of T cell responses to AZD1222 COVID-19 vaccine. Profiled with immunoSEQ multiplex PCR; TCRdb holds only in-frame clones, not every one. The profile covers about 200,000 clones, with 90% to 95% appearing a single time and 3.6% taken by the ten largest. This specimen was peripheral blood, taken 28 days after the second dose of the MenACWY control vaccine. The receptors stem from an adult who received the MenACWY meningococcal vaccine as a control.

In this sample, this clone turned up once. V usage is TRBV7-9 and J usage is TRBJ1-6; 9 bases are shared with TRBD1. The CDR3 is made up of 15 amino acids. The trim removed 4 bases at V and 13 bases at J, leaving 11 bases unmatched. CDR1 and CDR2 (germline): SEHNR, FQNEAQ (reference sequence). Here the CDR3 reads CASSSGQGRPLPLHF. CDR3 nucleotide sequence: TGTGCCAGCAGCTCTGGACAGGGGCGCCCCTTGCCCCTCCACTTT.

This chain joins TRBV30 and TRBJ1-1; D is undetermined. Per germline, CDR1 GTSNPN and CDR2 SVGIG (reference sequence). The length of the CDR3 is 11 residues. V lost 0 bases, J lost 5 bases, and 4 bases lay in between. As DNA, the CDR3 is TGTGCCTGGAGTGTTGAGACTGAAGCTTTCTTT. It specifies CAWSVETEAFF.